These 11 T cell receptor beta chains came from one sample sequenced in a study of T cell responses to AZD1222 COVID-19 vaccine. Sequenced by immunoSEQ multiplex PCR; TCRdb stores in-frame clones only, minus some. The sample shows approximately 120,000 clones, approximately 90% of them seen only once. Sample: peripheral blood, taken on day 0 of AZD1222 vaccination. These receptors were collected from an adult in good health.

This clone showed up just once. This chain joins TRBV28 and TRBJ2-2; a possible D gene is TRBD1 (6 bases). Trimming cost V 4 bases and J 1 base, with 16 bases left between them. CDR3 length: 17 amino acids. The V gene's germline CDR1 is MDHEN and CDR2 SYDVKM. The CDR3 coding sequence is TGTGCCAGCAGTTGGGGGCGTTCCTCAAGGAACACCGGGGAGCTGTTTTTT. It translates to CASSWGRSSRNTGELFF.

This chain uses TRBV28 with TRBJ1-4, with 7 bases that match TRBD1. Germline V CDR1 and CDR2: MDHEN, SYDVKM. The CDR3 is 14 amino acids. The V gene end was trimmed by 6 bases and the J gene end by 4 bases; junction bases not matched to a gene: 5. CDR3 in DNA: TGTGCCAGCAGCCCGACAGGGATTAATGAAAAACTGTTTTTT. Its protein is CASSPTGINEKLFF.

This chain links TRBV6-5 with TRBJ1-5, with unresolved D. Between the trimmed V and J ends, which lost 6 bases and 9 bases, there was a span of 15 bases. Germline loops: CDR1 MNHEY, CDR2 SVGAGI. The CDR3 runs 13 residues. The CDR3 loop is CASSLSTGPPQHF. CDR3 sequence (DNA): TGTGCCAGCAGCCTTTCCACCGGTCCGCCCCAGCATTTT.

The V and J genes are TRBV20-1 and TRBJ1-2; perhaps TRBD1 as D (5 bases). The CDR3 consists of 11 residues. Germline V gene sequence: CDR1 DFQATT, CDR2 SNEGSKA (reference sequence). CDR3 sequence (DNA): TGCCTTTGCGGGGGGGTCAGCGGCTACACCTTC. Protein product: CLCGGVSGYTF.

This chain joins TRBV7-2 and TRBJ2-5; tentative D call: TRBD1 (6 bases). Germline V gene data show CDR1 as SGHTA and CDR2 as FQGNSA. The CDR3 is made up of 14 amino acids. Trimming cost V 1 base and J 5 bases, with 11 bases left between them. CDR3 DNA sequence: TGTGCCAGCAGCTTAGGGACAGCCTGGGAGACCCAGTACTTC. Translated: CASSLGTAWETQYF.

The V gene is TRBV3-1 (or the pseudogene TRBV3-2), the J gene TRBJ1-1; D uncertain. Germline lookup yields CDR1 LGHDT and CDR2 YNNKEL (reference sequence). Deletions cut 1 base from V and 7 bases from J, with 10 bases between. The CDR3 is 13 residues long. In DNA, the CDR3 is TGTGCCAGCAGCCAAGGAGGCCTAAGTGAAGCTTTCTTT. It codes for CASSQGGLSEAFF.

V usage is TRBV27 and J usage is TRBJ2-7; possibly TRBD1 for D (6 bases). Deletions cut 8 bases from V and 0 bases from J, with 20 bases between. The CDR3 contains 16 residues. Germline V gene lookup returns CDR1 MNHEY and CDR2 SMNVEV (reference sequence). CDR3 sequence: CASYLSGTSSSYEQYF. The CDR3 nucleotides read TGTGCCAGCTACCTATCCGGGACATCGAGCTCCTACGAGCAGTACTTC.

The rearrangement links TRBV29-1 to TRBJ1-2; D gene uncertain. V lost 6 bases and J 7 bases, leaving 12 bases between the germline ends. Per germline, CDR1 SQVTM and CDR2 ANQGSEA. The CDR3 consists of 11 residues. The DNA for the CDR3 is TGCAGCGTGGGTGTCGGGTTTGGCTACACCTTC. Translation gives CSVGVGFGYTF.

CDR3 DNA: TGTGCCAGCAGCGGACACAGGGGCACTTACAATGAGCAGTTCTTC. This gives the protein CASSGHRGTYNEQFF. The genes are TRBV7-9 and TRBJ2-1, with 7 bases that match TRBD1. Losses at the gene ends were 5 bases for V and 4 bases for J; bases not matched to a gene: 8. There are 15 residues in the CDR3. From germline, CDR1 is SEHNR and CDR2 FQNEAQ (reference sequence).

This chain joins TRBV11-2 and TRBJ2-2; 8 positions match TRBD2. This CDR3 is built from 14 residues. From germline, CDR1 is SGHAT and CDR2 FQNNGV. V was pared by 5 bases and J by 6 bases, with 5 bases of the junction left unmatched. In DNA, the CDR3 is TGTGCCAGCAGCGCCCAGACTAGCGCCGGGGAGCTGTTTTTT. Translated: CASSAQTSAGELFF.

The CDR3 spells CASSAAGTAGYGYTF. For the CDR3, the DNA is TGTGCCAGCAGCGCAGCCGGGACAGCAGGGTATGGCTACACCTTC. V and J are TRBV9 and TRBJ1-2; 7 nucleotides align to TRBD1. Germline V gives CDR1 SGDLS, CDR2 YYNGEE. The CDR3 has 15 residues. Trimming took 3 bases from V and 5 from J; bases not matched to a gene: 10.